A single sample gave rise to the 3 T cell receptor beta chains below, sequenced in a study of cytomegalovirus exposure and HLA in healthy donors. The table came from immunoSEQ multiplex PCR; TCRdb's copy has only in-frame clones and leaves some out. The sample has 35,000 to 50,000 clones, approximately 93% seen once. The source material was PBMCs. Every receptor here comes from a woman aged 18-29 years in good health and CMV-seronegative.

In DNA, the CDR3 is TGTGCCAGCAGTGAAGATGGGATTAAGAGGACAGGGAGGAATCAGCCCCAGCATTTT. Translated, it gives CASSEDGIKRTGRNQPQHF. This rearrangement joins TRBV2 to TRBJ1-5; TRBD1 matches at 8 bases. The length of the CDR3 is 19 residues. Unmatched junction bases numbered 15, after V lost 1 base and J lost 4 bases. Germline CDR1 SNHLY, CDR2 FYNNEI.

The chain has TRBV30 and TRBJ2-5, with 16 bases fitting TRBD2. CDR1 is GTSNPN, CDR2 SVGIG, per germline (reference sequence). This CDR3 is 16 amino acids long. V was pared by 4 bases and J by 4 bases, with 6 bases of the junction left unmatched. CDR3 loop: CAWTSGTSGRGETQYF. Here the CDR3 DNA reads TGTGCCTGGACGTCCGGGACTAGCGGGAGGGGAGAGACCCAGTACTTC.

The chain carries TRBV4-1 and TRBJ1-3; D gene ambiguous. The germline gives CDR1 MGHRA, CDR2 YSYEKL. There are 17 residues in the CDR3. V was clipped by 7 bases and J by 3 bases, with 22 bases between them. The CDR3 protein is CASTPLEGASFGNTIYF. The CDR3 coding sequence is TGCGCCAGCACGCCCCTGGAGGGCGCGTCTTTTGGAAACACCATATATTTT.